Reported below is one T cell receptor beta chain. The germline V gene encodes CDR1 KGHDR and CDR2 SFDVKD. The CDR3 spans 13 residues. Unmatched junction bases numbered 13, after V lost 11 bases and J lost 7 bases. Per the study methods: Counts of nucleated cells, estimated from reference gene primer amplification, were obtained. Repertoires were generated with immunoSEQ multiplex PCR, while TCRdb's copy carries only in-frame clones and drops some. V, J and clone size reflect that table, while D and trimming were determined from the DNA. Counted here are hundreds of thousands of clones, about 80% occurring once; the ten biggest clones make up 2.5% to 4%. The entry originates in a study of blood T cell repertoires in COVID-19. Study in general: Italy, Spain and the United States were the sources of the convalescent and acute COVID-19 samples. The analysed material was cDNA or gDNA that came from T cells, B-cell-depleted T cells, or PBMCs.

The sequenced sample consisted of peripheral blood. The TCR was taken from a woman of 80 years or more with acute or convalescent COVID-19. The chain joins TRBV24-1 to TRBJ2-7, with 7 positions matching TRBD1. The DNA for the CDR3 is TGTGCCAGCAACAAGGGGGCGACGGAGGAGCAGTACTTC. Protein: CASNKGATEEQYF.